The sequence of this TCR beta chain was determined in a study of T cell responses to AZD1222 COVID-19 vaccine. General study findings and limits: Among AZD1222 vaccinees, only five or six were seropositive at baseline.

This clone was found once. What it binds is unknown. CDR3 length equals 12 residues. V was trimmed by 6 bases and J by 11 bases, leaving 14 bases between them. CDR1 and CDR2 (germline): MDHEN, SYDVKM. The repertoire was sequenced with immunoSEQ multiplex PCR; TCRdb's copy has only in-frame clones and lacks some. Altogether approximately 160,000 clones are present, 85% to 95% being singletons, with the ten largest covering approximately 4.8%. The specimen comprised peripheral blood, sampled on day 0 of AZD1222 vaccination. This sequence was found in an adult in good health. The chain combines TRBV28 with TRBJ1-5, with D unresolved. The CDR3 nucleotides read TGTGCCAGCAGCCGAGTTGGTCGTTCCCAGCATTTT. It specifies CASSRVGRSQHF.